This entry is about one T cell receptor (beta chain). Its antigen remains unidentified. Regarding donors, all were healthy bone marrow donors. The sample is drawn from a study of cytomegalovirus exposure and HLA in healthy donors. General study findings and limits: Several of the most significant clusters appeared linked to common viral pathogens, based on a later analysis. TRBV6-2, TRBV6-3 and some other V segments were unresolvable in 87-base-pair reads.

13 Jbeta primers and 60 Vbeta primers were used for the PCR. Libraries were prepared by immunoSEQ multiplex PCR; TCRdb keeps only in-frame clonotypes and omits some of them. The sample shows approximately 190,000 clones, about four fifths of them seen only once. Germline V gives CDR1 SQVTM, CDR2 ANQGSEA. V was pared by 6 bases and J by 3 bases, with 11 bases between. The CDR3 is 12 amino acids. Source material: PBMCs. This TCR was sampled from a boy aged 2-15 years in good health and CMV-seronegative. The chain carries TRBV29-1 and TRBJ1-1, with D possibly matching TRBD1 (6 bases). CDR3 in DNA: TGCAGCGTCGGCAGGGGTTACACTGAAGCTTTCTTT. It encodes CSVGRGYTEAFF.